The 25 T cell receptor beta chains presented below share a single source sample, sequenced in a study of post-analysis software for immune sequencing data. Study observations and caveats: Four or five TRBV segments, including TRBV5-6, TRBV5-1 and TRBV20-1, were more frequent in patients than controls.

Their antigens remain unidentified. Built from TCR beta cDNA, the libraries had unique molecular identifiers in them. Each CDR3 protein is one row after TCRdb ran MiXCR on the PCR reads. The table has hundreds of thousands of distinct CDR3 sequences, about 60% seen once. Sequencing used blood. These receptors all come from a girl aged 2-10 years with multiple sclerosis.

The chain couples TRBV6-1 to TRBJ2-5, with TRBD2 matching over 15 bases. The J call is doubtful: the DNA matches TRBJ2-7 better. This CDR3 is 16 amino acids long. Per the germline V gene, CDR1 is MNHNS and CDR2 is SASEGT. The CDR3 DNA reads TGTGCCAGCAGTGCCCAACCGGGACTAGCGGGAGGCGAGCAGTACTTC. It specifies CASSAQPGLAGGEQYF.

The chain's CDR3 is CASTLRGHAYNEQFF. The DNA for the CDR3 is TGTGCCAGCACCCTTAGGGGACACGCCTACAATGAGCAGTTCTTC. The chain has TRBV11-2 and TRBJ2-1; TRBD1 might be the D (6 bases). CDR1 and CDR2 (germline): SGHAT, FQNNGV. V lost 7 bases, J lost 2 bases, and 15 bases lay in between. This CDR3 has 15 amino acids.

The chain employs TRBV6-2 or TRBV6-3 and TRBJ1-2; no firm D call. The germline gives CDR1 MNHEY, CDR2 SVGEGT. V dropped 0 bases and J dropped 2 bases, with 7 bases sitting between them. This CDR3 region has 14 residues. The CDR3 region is CASSYSTGNYGYTF. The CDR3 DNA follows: TGTGCCAGCAGTTACTCGACGGGGAACTATGGCTACACCTTC.

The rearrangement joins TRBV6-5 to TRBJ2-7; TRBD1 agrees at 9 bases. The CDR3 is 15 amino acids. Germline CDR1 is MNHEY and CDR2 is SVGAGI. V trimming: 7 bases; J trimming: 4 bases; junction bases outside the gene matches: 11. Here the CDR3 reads CASKEGTGRFYEQYF. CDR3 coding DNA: TGTGCCAGCAAAGAGGGGACAGGGCGTTTTTACGAGCAGTACTTC.

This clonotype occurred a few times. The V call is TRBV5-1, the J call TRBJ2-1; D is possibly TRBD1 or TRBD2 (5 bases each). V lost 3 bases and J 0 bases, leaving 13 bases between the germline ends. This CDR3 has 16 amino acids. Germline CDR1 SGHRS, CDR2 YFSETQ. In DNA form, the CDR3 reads TGCGCCAGCAGCTGGGGGTCCCGAGGCTCCTACAATGAGCAGTTCTTC. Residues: CASSWGSRGSYNEQFF.

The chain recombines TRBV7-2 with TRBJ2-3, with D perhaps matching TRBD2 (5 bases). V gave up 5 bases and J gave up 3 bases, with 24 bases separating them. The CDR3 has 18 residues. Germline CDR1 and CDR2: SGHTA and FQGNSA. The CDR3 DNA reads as TGTGCCAGCAGCAAAGAGAGGGTTTTGACTTTAGGAACAGATACGCAGTATTTT. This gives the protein CASSKERVLTLGTDTQYF.

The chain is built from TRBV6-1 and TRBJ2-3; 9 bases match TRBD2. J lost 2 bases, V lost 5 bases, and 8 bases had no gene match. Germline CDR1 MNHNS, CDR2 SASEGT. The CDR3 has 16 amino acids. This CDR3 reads CASSPKSGGSTDTQYF. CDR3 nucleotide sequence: TGTGCCAGCAGTCCTAAAAGCGGGGGGTCCACAGATACGCAGTATTTT.

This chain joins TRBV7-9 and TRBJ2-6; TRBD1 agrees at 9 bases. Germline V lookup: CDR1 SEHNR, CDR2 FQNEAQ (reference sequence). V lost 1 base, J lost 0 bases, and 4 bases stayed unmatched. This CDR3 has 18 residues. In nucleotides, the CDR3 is TGTGCCAGCAGCTTAGGGGGACAGGGTTTCTCTGGGGCCAACGTCCTGACTTTC. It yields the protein CASSLGGQGFSGANVLTF.

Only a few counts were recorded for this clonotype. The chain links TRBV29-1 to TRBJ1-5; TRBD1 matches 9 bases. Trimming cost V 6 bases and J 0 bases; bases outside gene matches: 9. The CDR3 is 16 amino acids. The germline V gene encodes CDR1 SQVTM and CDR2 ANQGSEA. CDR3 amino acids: CSVSGQGRYSNQPQHF. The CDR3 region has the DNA TGCAGCGTCTCCGGACAGGGGAGATATAGCAATCAGCCCCAGCATTTT. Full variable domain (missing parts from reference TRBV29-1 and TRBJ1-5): SAVISQKPSRDICQRGTSLTIQCQVDSQVTMMFWYRQQPGQSLTLIATANQGSEATYESGFVIDKFPISRPNLTFSTLTVSNMSPEDSSIYLCSVSGQGRYSNQPQHFGDGTRLSIL.

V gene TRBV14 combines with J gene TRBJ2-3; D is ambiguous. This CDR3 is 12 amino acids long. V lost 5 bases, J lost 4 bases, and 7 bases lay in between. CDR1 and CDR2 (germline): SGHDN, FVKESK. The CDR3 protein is CASSANADTQYF. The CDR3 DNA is TGTGCCAGCAGCGCAAATGCAGATACGCAGTATTTT.

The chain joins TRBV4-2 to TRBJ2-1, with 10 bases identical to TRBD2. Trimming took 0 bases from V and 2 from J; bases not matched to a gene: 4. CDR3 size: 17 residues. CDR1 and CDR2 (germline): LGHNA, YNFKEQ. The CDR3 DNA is TGTGCCAGCAGCCAAGATCTAGGGACTAGCGCCTACAATGAGCAGTTCTTC. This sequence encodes CASSQDLGTSAYNEQFF.

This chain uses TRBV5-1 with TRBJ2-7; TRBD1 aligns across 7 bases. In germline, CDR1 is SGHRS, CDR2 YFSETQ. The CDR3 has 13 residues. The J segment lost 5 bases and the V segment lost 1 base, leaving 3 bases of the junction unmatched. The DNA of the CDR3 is TGCGCCAGCAGCTTGCCAGGGGGAAACGAGCAGTACTTC. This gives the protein CASSLPGGNEQYF.

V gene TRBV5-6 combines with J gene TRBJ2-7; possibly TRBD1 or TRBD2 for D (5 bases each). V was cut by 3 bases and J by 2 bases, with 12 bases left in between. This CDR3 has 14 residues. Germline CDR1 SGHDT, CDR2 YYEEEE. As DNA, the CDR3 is TGTGCCAGCAGCTCAGGGACGTCGACCTACGAGCAGTACTTC. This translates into CASSSGTSTYEQYF.

CDR3 loop: CSVELRNIQYF. CDR3 nucleotide sequence: TGCAGCGTTGAACTCAGAAACATTCAGTACTTC. The V and J genes are TRBV29-1 and TRBJ2-4, with D hard to call. Germline V gives CDR1 SQVTM, CDR2 ANQGSEA. Trimming removed 2 bases at V and 6 bases at J, with 5 bases between. This CDR3 contains 11 residues.

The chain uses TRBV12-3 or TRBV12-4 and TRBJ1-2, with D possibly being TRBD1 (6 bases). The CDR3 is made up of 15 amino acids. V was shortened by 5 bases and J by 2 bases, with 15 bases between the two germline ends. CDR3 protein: CASSPWGGSNYGYTF. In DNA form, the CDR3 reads TGTGCCAGCAGTCCTTGGGGGGGCTCGAACTATGGCTACACCTTC.

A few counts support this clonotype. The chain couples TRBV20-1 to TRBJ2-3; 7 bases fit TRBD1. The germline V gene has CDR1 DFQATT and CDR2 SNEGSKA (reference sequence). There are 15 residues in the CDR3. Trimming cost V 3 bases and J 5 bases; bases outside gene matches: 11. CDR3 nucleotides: TGCAGTGCTAGTCCCGGACAGGATCTGCAAGATACGCAGTATTTT. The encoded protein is CSASPGQDLQDTQYF.

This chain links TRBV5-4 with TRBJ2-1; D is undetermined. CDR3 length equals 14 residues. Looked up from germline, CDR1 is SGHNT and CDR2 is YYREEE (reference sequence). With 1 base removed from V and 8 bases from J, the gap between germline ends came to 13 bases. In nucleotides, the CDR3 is TGTGCCAGCAGCTTGAAGGGCGGCCGGGATGAGCAGTTCTTC. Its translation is CASSLKGGRDEQFF. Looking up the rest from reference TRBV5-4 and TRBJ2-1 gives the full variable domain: ETGVTQSPTHLIKTRGQQVTLRCSSQSGHNTVSWYQQALGQGPQFIFQYYREEENGRGNFPPRFSGLQFPNYSSELNVNALELDDSALYLCASSLKGGRDEQFFGPGTRLTVL.

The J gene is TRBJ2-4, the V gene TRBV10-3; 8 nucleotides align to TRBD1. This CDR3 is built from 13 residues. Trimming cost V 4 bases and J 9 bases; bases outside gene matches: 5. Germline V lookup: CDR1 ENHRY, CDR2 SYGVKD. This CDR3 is CAISGQGNTIQYF. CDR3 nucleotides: TGTGCCATCAGTGGACAGGGGAATACCATTCAGTACTTC.

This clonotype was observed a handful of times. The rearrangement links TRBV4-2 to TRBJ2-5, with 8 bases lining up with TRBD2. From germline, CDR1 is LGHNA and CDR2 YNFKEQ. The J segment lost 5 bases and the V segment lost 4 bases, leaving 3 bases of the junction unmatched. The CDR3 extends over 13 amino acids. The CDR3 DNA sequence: TGTGCCAGCAGCCTTCGACTAGCGGAGACCCAGTACTTC. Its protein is CASSLRLAETQYF.

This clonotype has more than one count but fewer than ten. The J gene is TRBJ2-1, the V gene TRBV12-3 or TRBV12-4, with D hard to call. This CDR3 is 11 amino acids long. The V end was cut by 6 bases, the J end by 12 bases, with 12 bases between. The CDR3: CASSPQSGQFF. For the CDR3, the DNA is TGTGCCAGCAGCCCACAATCCGGGCAGTTCTTC.

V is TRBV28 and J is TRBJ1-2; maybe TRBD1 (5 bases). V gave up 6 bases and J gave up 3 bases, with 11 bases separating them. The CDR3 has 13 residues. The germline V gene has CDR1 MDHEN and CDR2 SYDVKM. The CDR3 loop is CASSLTADYGYTF. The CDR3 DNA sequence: TGTGCCAGCAGCCTGACAGCAGACTATGGCTACACCTTC.

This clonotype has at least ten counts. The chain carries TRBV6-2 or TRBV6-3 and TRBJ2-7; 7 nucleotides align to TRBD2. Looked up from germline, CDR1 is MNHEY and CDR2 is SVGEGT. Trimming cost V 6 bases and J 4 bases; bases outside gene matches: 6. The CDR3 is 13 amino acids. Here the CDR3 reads CASSYQGGYEQYF. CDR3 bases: TGTGCCAGCAGCTACCAGGGAGGGTACGAGCAGTACTTC.

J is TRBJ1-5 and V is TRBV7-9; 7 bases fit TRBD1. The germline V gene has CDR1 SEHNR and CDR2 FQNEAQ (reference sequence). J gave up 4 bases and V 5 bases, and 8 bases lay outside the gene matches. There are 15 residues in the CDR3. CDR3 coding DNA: TGTGCCAGCAGCCAGGCAGGGGGGGATAATCAGCCCCAGCATTTT. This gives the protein CASSQAGGDNQPQHF.

CDR3 protein: CASSLTDRSPTSGTYEQYF. The CDR3 DNA reads as TGTGCCAGCAGCCTCACCGACCGAAGTCCGACTAGCGGAACCTACGAGCAGTACTTC. The J gene is TRBJ2-4, the V gene TRBV7-9; 9 nucleotides match TRBD2. The end of the DNA aligns better with TRBJ2-7, so the J call may be wrong. CDR3 length equals 19 residues. The germline V gene encodes CDR1 SEHNR and CDR2 FQNEAQ (reference sequence).

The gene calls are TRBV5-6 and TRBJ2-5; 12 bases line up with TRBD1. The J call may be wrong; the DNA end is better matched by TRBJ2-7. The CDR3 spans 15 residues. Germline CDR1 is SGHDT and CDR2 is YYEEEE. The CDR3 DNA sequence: TGTGCCAGCAGCCGTCCCGGGACAGGGGGCGGCGAGCAGTACTTC. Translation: CASSRPGTGGGEQYF.